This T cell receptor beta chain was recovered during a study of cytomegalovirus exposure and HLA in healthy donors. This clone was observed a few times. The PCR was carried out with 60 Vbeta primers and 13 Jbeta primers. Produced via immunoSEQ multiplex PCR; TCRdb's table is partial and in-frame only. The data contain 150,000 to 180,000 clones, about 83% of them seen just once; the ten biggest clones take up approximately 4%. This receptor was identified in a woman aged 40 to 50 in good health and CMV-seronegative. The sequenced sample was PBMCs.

The CDR3 loop reads CASSLADTSYEQYF. CDR3 nucleotides: TGTGCCAGCAGCTTAGCCGACACGTCCTACGAGCAGTACTTC. The rearrangement links TRBV11-2 to TRBJ2-7; no reliable D call. Germline assignment: CDR1 SGHAT and CDR2 FQNNGV. The CDR3 is 14 amino acids. V lost 1 base and J lost 1, with 8 bases in between. Drawing the rest from reference TRBV11-2 and TRBJ2-7, the complete variable domain is EAGVAQSPRYKIIEKRQSVAFWCNPISGHATLYWYQQILGQGPKLLIQFQNNGVVDDSQLPKDRFSAERLKGVDSTLKIQPAKLEDSAVYLCASSLADTSYEQYFGPGTRLTVT.